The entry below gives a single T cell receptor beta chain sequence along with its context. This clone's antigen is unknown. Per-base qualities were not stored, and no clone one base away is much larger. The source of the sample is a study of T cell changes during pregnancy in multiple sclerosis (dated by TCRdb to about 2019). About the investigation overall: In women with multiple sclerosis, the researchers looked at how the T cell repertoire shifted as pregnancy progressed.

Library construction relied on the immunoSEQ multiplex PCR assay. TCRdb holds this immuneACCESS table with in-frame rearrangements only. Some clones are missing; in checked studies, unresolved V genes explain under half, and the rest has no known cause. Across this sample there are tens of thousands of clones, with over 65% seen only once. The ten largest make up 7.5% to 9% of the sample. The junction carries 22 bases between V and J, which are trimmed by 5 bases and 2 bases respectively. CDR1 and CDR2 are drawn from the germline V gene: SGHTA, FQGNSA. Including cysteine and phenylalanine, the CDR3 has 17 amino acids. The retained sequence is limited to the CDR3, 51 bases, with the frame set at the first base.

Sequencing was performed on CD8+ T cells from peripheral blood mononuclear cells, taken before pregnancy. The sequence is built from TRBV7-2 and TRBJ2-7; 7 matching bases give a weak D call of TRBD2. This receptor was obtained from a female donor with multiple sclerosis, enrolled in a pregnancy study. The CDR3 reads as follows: CASSPGGGRYSTYEQYF. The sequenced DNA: TGTGCCAGCAGCCCGGGGGGCGGAAGGTACTCTACCTACGAGCAGTACTTC.